This T cell receptor (beta chain) was observed in a study of identical twins. Study-level points and caveats: Within beta out-of-frame sequences, the excess sharing observed between twins was weaker.

The J segment lost 5 bases and the V segment lost 5 bases, leaving 9 bases of the junction unmatched. The germline gives CDR1 ENHRY, CDR2 SYGVKD. This CDR3 has 16 residues. TCRdb fed the 5' RACE reads into MiXCR, producing one record per CDR3 protein. The sample contains 450,000 or so distinct CDR3 sequences, less than 25% of which appear only once. A word on this clonotype: The antigen remains unidentified.

Another study also made use of these data, one on T cells expressing NK-cell markers.

The sequence was collected from a woman under 30 in good health. Sequencing was carried out using CD4+ T cells sorted from blood. The chain joins TRBV10-3 to TRBJ2-2; 9 nucleotides agree with TRBD2. CDR3 sequence: CAISSLAGGRTGELFF. CDR3 in DNA: TGTGCCATCAGTTCTTTGGCGGGAGGGAGAACCGGGGAGCTGTTTTTT.